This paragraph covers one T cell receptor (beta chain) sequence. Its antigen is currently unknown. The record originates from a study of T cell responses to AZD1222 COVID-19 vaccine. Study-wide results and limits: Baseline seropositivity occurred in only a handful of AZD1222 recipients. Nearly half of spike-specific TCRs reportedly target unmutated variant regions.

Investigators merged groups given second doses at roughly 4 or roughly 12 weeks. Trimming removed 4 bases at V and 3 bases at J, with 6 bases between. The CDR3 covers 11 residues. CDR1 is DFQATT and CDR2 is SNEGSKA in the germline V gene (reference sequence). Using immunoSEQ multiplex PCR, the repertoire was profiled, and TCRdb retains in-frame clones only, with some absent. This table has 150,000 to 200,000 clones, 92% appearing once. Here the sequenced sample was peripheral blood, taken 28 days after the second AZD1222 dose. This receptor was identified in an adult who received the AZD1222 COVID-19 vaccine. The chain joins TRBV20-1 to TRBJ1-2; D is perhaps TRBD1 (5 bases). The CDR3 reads CSAKQDYGYTF. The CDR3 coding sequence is TGCAGTGCTAAACAGGACTATGGCTACACCTTC.